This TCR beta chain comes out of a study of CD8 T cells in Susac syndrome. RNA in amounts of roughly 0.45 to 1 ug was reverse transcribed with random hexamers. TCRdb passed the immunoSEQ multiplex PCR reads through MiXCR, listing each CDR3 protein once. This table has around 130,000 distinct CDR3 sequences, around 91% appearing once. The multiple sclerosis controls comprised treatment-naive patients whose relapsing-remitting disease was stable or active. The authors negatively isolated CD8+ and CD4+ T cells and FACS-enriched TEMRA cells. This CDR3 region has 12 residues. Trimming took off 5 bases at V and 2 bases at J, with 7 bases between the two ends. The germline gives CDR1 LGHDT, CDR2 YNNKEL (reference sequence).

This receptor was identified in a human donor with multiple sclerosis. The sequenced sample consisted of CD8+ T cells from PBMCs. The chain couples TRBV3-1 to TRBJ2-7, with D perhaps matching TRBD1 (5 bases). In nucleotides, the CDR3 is TGTGCCAGCAGCGAGGACACCTACGAGCAGTACTTC. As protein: CASSEDTYEQYF.